Listed below are T cell receptor beta chains from one sample, sequenced in a study of blood T cell repertoires in COVID-19. Here immunoSEQ multiplex PCR was the method, and the copy in TCRdb shows in-frame clones only, minus some. The sample includes hundreds of thousands of clones, approximately 89% of them seen just once. The sequenced sample was PBMCs or T cells enriched from blood (not recorded which). Receptors were obtained from a woman in her twenties or thirties who had recovered from COVID-19. The CDR3 runs from the conserved cysteine through the conserved F or W. A D gene is named only where the DNA matches it firmly. Some rows mark clone size as missing; the rest say once, few, many or name a class of expanded clone.

abundance: -
d_gene: -
v_gene: TRBV28
j_gene: TRBJ2-1
CDR3nt: TGTGCCAGCAGTTTATTTATAACAAGCTCCTACAATGAGCAGTTCTTC
CDR3aa: CASSLFITSSYNEQFF

abundance: -
d_gene: TRBD2
v_gene: TRBV20-1
j_gene: TRBJ2-1
CDR3nt: TGCAGTGCTAGTACTAGCGGGAGGGGCTCGGTCAATGAGCAGTTCTTC
CDR3aa: CSASTSGRGSVNEQFF

abundance: once
d_gene: TRBD1
v_gene: TRBV5-8
j_gene: TRBJ1-5
CDR3nt: TGTGCCAGCAGCTCGACAGGGTTTGGGGATCAGCCCCAGCATTTT
CDR3aa: CASSSTGFGDQPQHF

abundance: -
d_gene: TRBD1
v_gene: TRBV14
j_gene: TRBJ2-7
CDR3nt: TGTGCCAGCAGCCAGACAGGGGGCGCGTACGAGCAGTACTTC
CDR3aa: CASSQTGGAYEQYF

abundance: once
d_gene: -
v_gene: TRBV3-1/TRBV3-2
j_gene: TRBJ2-7
CDR3nt: TGTGCCAGCAGCCCCCTCAGCGGACTATACGAGCAGTACTTC
CDR3aa: CASSPLSGLYEQYF

abundance: -
d_gene: TRBD1
v_gene: TRBV18
j_gene: TRBJ1-3
CDR3nt: TGTGCCAGCTCACCGACGGACCCGGGACAGGGTTTAACTGGAAACACCATATATTTT
CDR3aa: CASSPTDPGQGLTGNTIYF

abundance: once
d_gene: -
v_gene: TRBV5-1
j_gene: TRBJ1-1
CDR3nt: TGCGCCAGCAGCTTGGACTGGGGGGGCACTGAAGCTTTCTTT
CDR3aa: CASSLDWGGTEAFF

abundance: -
d_gene: -
v_gene: TRBV29-1
j_gene: TRBJ2-3
CDR3nt: TGCAGCGTTTCACGGGAGACAGATACGCAGTATTTT
CDR3aa: CSVSRETDTQYF

abundance: once
d_gene: -
v_gene: TRBV5-1
j_gene: TRBJ2-7
CDR3nt: TGCGCCAGCAGCCCGGAAACTAGTCCCACCGAGCAGTACTTC
CDR3aa: CASSPETSPTEQYF

abundance: once
d_gene: TRBD2
v_gene: TRBV5-4
j_gene: TRBJ2-7
CDR3nt: TGTGCCAGCAGCCCTTTCCATACTAGCGGGAGGTCCCTATTCTCCTACGAGCAGTACTTC
CDR3aa: CASSPFHTSGRSLFSYEQYF

abundance: -
d_gene: TRBD2
v_gene: TRBV3-1/TRBV3-2
j_gene: TRBJ2-1
CDR3nt: TGTGCCAGCAGCCGAGGACTAGCGGTCTACAATGAGCAGTTCTTC
CDR3aa: CASSRGLAVYNEQFF

abundance: -
d_gene: TRBD2
v_gene: TRBV16
j_gene: TRBJ2-3
CDR3nt: TGTGCCAGCAGCCAACAGACTAGCGGGAACGCAGATACGCAGTATTTT
CDR3aa: CASSQQTSGNADTQYF

abundance: -
d_gene: -
v_gene: TRBV7-2
j_gene: TRBJ1-2
CDR3nt: TGTGCCAGCAGCTCGCCCCAAAGCGGGTGGAGGTATGGCTACACCTTC
CDR3aa: CASSSPQSGWRYGYTF

abundance: -
d_gene: -
v_gene: TRBV10-3
j_gene: TRBJ2-1
CDR3nt: TGTGCCATCAGACAGGAGAATGAGCAGTTCTTC
CDR3aa: CAIRQENEQFF

abundance: -
d_gene: TRBD2
v_gene: TRBV30
j_gene: TRBJ2-1
CDR3nt: TGTGCCTGGAGTGGACTAGCGGGAGTAATAAATGAGCAGTTCTTC
CDR3aa: CAWSGLAGVINEQFF

abundance: -
d_gene: TRBD2
v_gene: TRBV19
j_gene: TRBJ2-7
CDR3nt: TGTGCCAGTAGTAAGGTAGCGGGAGACGTACACCCCTACGAGCAGTACTTC
CDR3aa: CASSKVAGDVHPYEQYF

abundance: once
d_gene: TRBD2
v_gene: TRBV7-2
j_gene: TRBJ2-7
CDR3nt: TGTGCCAGCAGCTTAAGTCTAGCGGGATCCTACGAGCAGTACTTC
CDR3aa: CASSLSLAGSYEQYF